This T cell receptor beta chain was documented in a study of OX40 agonist ivuxolimab in advanced cancers. Study overall: Under the entry rules, prior anti-PD-1, anti-PD-L1 or anti-CTLA-4 therapy was allowed, and more than 35% had some.

The assay was immunoSEQ multiplex PCR, and TCRdb's table has in-frame clones only and misses some. The sample shows over 5,500 clones, about 94% of them seen only once. Germline V gives CDR1 SGDLS, CDR2 YYNGEE. This CDR3 is built from 13 residues. With 4 bases removed from V and 6 bases from J, the gap between germline ends came to 13 bases. The chain employs TRBV9 and TRBJ1-2; tentative D call: TRBD1 (6 bases). The receptor's source is an adult with an advanced solid tumor such as melanoma, head and neck, liver or kidney cancer. Sequencing used CD4+ or CD8+ T cells sorted from blood, obtained in a trial of the OX40 agonist ivuxolimab. This CDR3 reads CASSLDRTDGYTF. CDR3 in DNA: TGTGCCAGCAGCCTTGACAGGACCGATGGCTACACCTTC.